This passage covers 25 T cell receptor beta chains from one sample sequenced in a study of early stage breast cancer tumors. Sequencing was performed with immunoSEQ multiplex PCR; in TCRdb, only in-frame clones are kept and a portion is missing. The sample has tens of thousands of clones; 84% are singletons. Sequencing was done on a sample of blood. The receptors come from a person aged 45-60 years with breast cancer.

This chain connects TRBV15 to TRBJ1-4, with unresolved D. V was pared by 1 base and J by 7 bases, with 10 bases between. The germline V gene has CDR1 LNHNV and CDR2 YYDKDF (reference sequence). This CDR3 region has 14 residues. CDR3 DNA sequence: TGTGCCACCAGCAGAGTATTTTCGGGTGAAAAACTGTTTTTT. It translates to CATSRVFSGEKLFF.

The chain uses TRBV9 and TRBJ1-1; weak D call: TRBD1 (5 bases). Germline CDR1 SGDLS, CDR2 YYNGEE. Deletions cut 3 bases from V and 0 bases from J, with 12 bases between. The CDR3 contains 15 residues. The CDR3 DNA sequence: TGTGCCAGCAGCGGGAGGGGACTCCTGAACACTGAAGCTTTCTTT. This translates into CASSGRGLLNTEAFF.

The V and J genes are TRBV28 and TRBJ1-2, with TRBD1 identical over 11 bases. The CDR3 is 16 amino acids. Per germline, CDR1 MDHEN and CDR2 SYDVKM. The ends lost 6 bases at V and 2 bases at J; junction bases unmatched: 8. CDR3 DNA sequence: TGTGCCAGCAGCCTTACCGGGACAGGGGGGAACTATGGCTACACCTTC. It codes for CASSLTGTGGNYGYTF.

This clone has just a few counts. J is TRBJ1-2 and V is TRBV7-2; D not certain. This CDR3 is built from 12 residues. The germline V gene encodes CDR1 SGHTA and CDR2 FQGNSA. V was pared by 9 bases and J by 4 bases, with 12 bases between. The CDR3 spells CASSRRGYGYTF. For the CDR3, the DNA is TGTGCCAGTAGTCGTCGCGGCTATGGCTACACCTTC.

V is TRBV19 and J is TRBJ1-1, with D perhaps matching TRBD1 (6 bases). With 5 bases removed from V and 8 bases from J, the gap between germline ends came to 18 bases. Germline V CDR1 and CDR2: LNHDA, SQIVND (reference sequence). The CDR3 has 14 residues. The CDR3 is CASSVPARTVEAFF. CDR3 nucleotides: TGTGCCAGTAGTGTGCCGGCACGGACAGTGGAAGCTTTCTTT.

This clone has only a few counts. The genes are TRBV9 and TRBJ2-2, with D unclear. Trimming left V 7 bases short and J 4 bases short, with 5 bases between. Looked up from germline, CDR1 is SGDLS and CDR2 is YYNGEE. There are 11 residues in the CDR3. The chain's CDR3 is CASGVTGELFF. The CDR3 bases are TGTGCCAGCGGGGTCACCGGGGAGCTGTTTTTT.

V usage is TRBV9 and J usage is TRBJ2-2, with TRBD2 identical over 9 bases. CDR3 size: 16 residues. Per germline, CDR1 SGDLS and CDR2 YYNGEE. Trimming at V came to 0 bases and at J to 9 bases, leaving 9 bases not matched to a gene. CDR3 DNA: TGTGCCAGCAGCGTAGATCCAGCGGGGGGTACCCGGGAGCTGTTTTTT. It specifies CASSVDPAGGTRELFF.

The chain uses TRBV9 and TRBJ2-5; D ambiguous. V was pared by 0 bases and J by 4 bases, with 7 bases between. CDR1 is SGDLS and CDR2 is YYNGEE in the germline V gene. CDR3 length equals 13 residues. CDR3 DNA sequence: TGTGCCAGCAGCGTAGGAGGAGTAGAGACCCAGTACTTC. Translated, it gives CASSVGGVETQYF.

The V and J genes are TRBV19 and TRBJ2-5, with D perhaps TRBD2 (6 bases). The V gene lost 6 bases and the J gene lost 4 bases, with 18 bases spanning the gap. CDR1 and CDR2 from the germline V gene are LNHDA and SQIVND (reference sequence). The CDR3 contains 15 residues. In DNA form, the CDR3 reads TGTGCCAGTAGACCGGAGGGCAGTCAAGGAGAGACCCAGTACTTC. Encoded protein: CASRPEGSQGETQYF.

The V and J genes are TRBV5-4 and TRBJ2-5; no clear D. CDR1 is SGHNT and CDR2 is YYREEE in the germline V gene (reference sequence). This CDR3 region has 14 residues. V was cut by 0 bases and J by 4 bases, with 10 bases left in between. The CDR3 coding sequence is TGTGCCAGCAGCTTGGGTCTGGGGTTAGAGACCCAGTACTTC. It translates to CASSLGLGLETQYF.

The rearrangement uses TRBV2 and TRBJ1-2; D call uncertain. This CDR3 is built from 13 residues. Germline V gene lookup returns CDR1 SNHLY and CDR2 FYNNEI. V was pared by 3 bases and J by 7 bases, with 12 bases between. CDR3 sequence: CASSEDIGSGYTF. CDR3 coding DNA: TGTGCCAGCAGTGAGGATATCGGGAGTGGCTACACCTTC.

The gene calls are TRBV5-4 and TRBJ2-4, with D tentatively TRBD1 (6 bases). V was pared by 4 bases and J by 3 bases, with 11 bases between. The CDR3 has 14 residues. Germline CDR1 and CDR2: SGHNT and YYREEE (reference sequence). CDR3 DNA sequence: TGTGCCAGCAGCCCCGGACAGTTCAAAAACATTCAGTACTTC. Its protein is CASSPGQFKNIQYF.

The DNA of the CDR3 is TGTGCCAGCAGCCCCGGGGCGAACACCGGGGAGCTGTTTTTT. Translation gives CASSPGANTGELFF. This chain uses TRBV9 with TRBJ2-2; a possible D gene is TRBD2 (5 bases). This CDR3 spans 14 amino acids. Trimming removed 4 bases at V and 0 bases at J, with 7 bases between. Per the germline V gene, CDR1 is SGDLS and CDR2 is YYNGEE.

This chain uses TRBV7-2 with TRBJ2-3; 13 bases match TRBD2. The germline CDR1 and CDR2 sequences are SGHTA and FQGNSA. There are 17 residues in the CDR3. The V segment lost 5 bases and the J segment 4 bases; nucleotides outside the gene matches: 9. CDR3 bases: TGTGCCAGCAGCCTCCTAGGACTAGCGGGAGCCGCAGATACGCAGTATTTT. Translation gives CASSLLGLAGAADTQYF. The full variable domain, with the rest looked up from reference TRBV7-2 and TRBJ2-3, is GAGVSQSPSNKVTEKGKDVELRCDPISGHTALYWYRQSLGQGLEFLIYFQGNSAPDKSGLPSDRFSAERTGGSVSTLTIQRTQQEDSAVYLCASSLLGLAGAADTQYFGPGTRLTVL.

The chain links TRBV30 to TRBJ2-1; 12 nucleotides line up with TRBD2. The germline gives CDR1 GTSNPN, CDR2 SVGIG (reference sequence). The V gene end was trimmed by 3 bases and the J gene end by 4 bases; junction bases not matched to a gene: 7. This CDR3 has 16 residues. Here the CDR3 reads CAWSSSGRAGYNEQFF. The CDR3 coding sequence is TGTGCCTGGAGCTCTAGCGGGAGGGCGGGGTACAATGAGCAGTTCTTC.

This clone was found a few times. This chain links TRBV7-2 with TRBJ1-1; TRBD1 might be the D (6 bases). Per germline, CDR1 SGHTA and CDR2 FQGNSA. This CDR3 has 13 residues. V lost 8 bases and J lost 6, with 16 bases in between. The CDR3 sequence is CASRKGGASEAFF. DNA for the CDR3: TGTGCCAGCCGGAAAGGGGGGGCGTCTGAAGCTTTCTTT.

The CDR3, as DNA: TGCGCCAGCAGCTCTAGGTATGAGCAGTTCTTC. It is translated as CASSSRYEQFF. The gene calls are TRBV5-1 and TRBJ2-1, with D hard to call. The germline V and J ends were trimmed by 3 bases and 8 bases, with 6 bases remaining between them. Germline V CDR1 and CDR2: SGHRS, YFSETQ. CDR3 length: 11 residues.

J is TRBJ2-2 and V is TRBV7-3; possibly TRBD2 for D (6 bases). The CDR3 is 16 amino acids. V shed 1 base and J shed 1 base, with 10 bases lying between them. Germline CDR1 is SGHTA and CDR2 is FQGTGA. The CDR3 bases are TGTGCCAGCAGCTTAAGCGGGGTGGGGAACACCGGGGAGCTGTTTTTT. Its protein product is CASSLSGVGNTGELFF.

This clone was counted a few times. The rearrangement links TRBV6-1 to TRBJ1-1, with 8 positions matching TRBD1. This CDR3 region has 13 residues. The V gene end was trimmed by 3 bases and the J gene end by 7 bases; junction bases not matched to a gene: 4. The V gene's germline CDR1 is MNHNS and CDR2 SASEGT. The DNA for the CDR3 is TGTGCCAGCAGTGAGAGGACAGGGAATGAAGCTTTCTTT. Its protein product is CASSERTGNEAFF.

The J gene is TRBJ1-4, the V gene TRBV6-7, with D perhaps matching TRBD1 (5 bases). TRBV6-7 is sorted into the ORF group, with uncertain function. The CDR3 covers 13 residues. This CDR3 is CVKGLGVEEKLFF. CDR3 DNA: TGTGTGAAAGGTCTGGGGGTGGAGGAAAAACTGTTTTTT.

The V and J genes are TRBV5-5 and TRBJ2-3; the D is unclear. Germline V gives CDR1 SGHKS, CDR2 YYEKEE (reference sequence). Trimming removed 0 bases from V and 4 bases from J, with 3 bases in between. The length of the CDR3 is 12 residues. Written as DNA, the CDR3 is TGTGCCAGCAGCTTGGCAGCAGATACGCAGTATTTT. It specifies CASSLAADTQYF.

V gene TRBV28 combines with J gene TRBJ1-1, with TRBD1 matching over 7 bases. The CDR3 has 14 residues. The J segment lost 5 bases and the V segment lost 8 bases, leaving 11 bases of the junction unmatched. Germline CDR1 MDHEN, CDR2 SYDVKM. This CDR3 reads CASLGPAQGTEAFF. The CDR3 coding sequence is TGTGCCAGCCTAGGCCCTGCACAGGGGACTGAAGCTTTCTTT.

The chain uses TRBV7-6 and TRBJ2-1, with 7 bases lining up with TRBD1. Germline loops: CDR1 SGHVS, CDR2 FNYEAQ. The CDR3 has 14 residues. Trimming at V came to 0 bases and at J to 10 bases, leaving 6 bases not matched to a gene. The CDR3 DNA follows: TGTGCCAGCAGCTTAGCGCACTGGGACAGCGAGCAGTTCTTC. Protein product: CASSLAHWDSEQFF.

The chain has TRBV7-9 and TRBJ1-3; weak D call: TRBD1 (5 bases). Germline V gives CDR1 SEHNR, CDR2 FQNEAQ (reference sequence). The CDR3 totals 16 residues. The V and J ends lost 4 bases and 2 bases respectively, with 15 bases between them. The CDR3 DNA follows: TGTGCCAGCAGCTCGGAAGGGGCTTTTACTGGAAACACCATATATTTT. Translated: CASSSEGAFTGNTIYF. Combining the CDR3 with reference TRBV7-9 and TRBJ1-3 gives the whole variable domain DTGVSQNPRHKITKRGQNVTFRCDPISEHNRLYWYRQTLGQGPEFLTYFQNEAQLEKSRLLSDRFSAERPKGSFSTLEIQRTEQGDSAMYLCASSSEGAFTGNTIYFGEGSWLTVV.

Worth noting for this clone: The junction shows a germline mismatch at one end, possibly a read error. This specimen includes other DNA sequences encoding the same CDR3. J is TRBJ2-3 and V is TRBV4-1; D ambiguous. Germline V gives CDR1 MGHRA, CDR2 YSYEKL. CDR3 length equals 15 residues. The CDR3 DNA follows: TGCGCCAGTAGCCAAGTTCGCGTGGGCACAGATACGCAGTATTTT. Translation gives CASSQVRVGTDTQYF.